This paragraph reports one T cell receptor beta chain. This clone was observed a single time. Its binding antigen is unknown. Base qualities are not provided; no much larger clone lies one nucleotide away. In the paper's terms, the time point label means: blood 4 weeks post-SBRT, at nephrectomy. This specimen's treatment or condition label, interpreted: 15 Gy SBRT to primary tumor, nephrectomy 4 weeks later. The samples were drawn from a clinical trial, where primary renal cell carcinomas were treated with 15 Gy of stereotactic body radiation therapy and then removed by nephrectomy 4 weeks afterward. To track tumor-enriched clonotypes, serial peripheral blood was sampled from radiation-treated patients at baseline and at 2 weeks and 4 weeks after SBRT. Every patient had renal cell carcinoma of clear cell pathology. The QIAamp DNA Blood Mini Kit (Qiagen) was used to prepare genomic DNA for TCR sequencing. Samples were included in the analyses only if all quality control checks were passed.

The CDR3 covers 15 residues, taking in both the cysteine and the phenylalanine. This entry keeps only the CDR3 DNA: 45 bases, framed from base 1. The trim is 2 bases for V and 2 bases for J, with a gap of 11 bases between the germline ends. Reading the germline V gene (reference sequence) gives CDR1 MNHEY and CDR2 SMNVEV. This record belongs to a study of radiation and T cells in renal cell carcinoma (TCRdb year 2020). Notes on the research overall: In total, almost 55 samples, comprising around 25 tumors and roughly 27 peripheral blood samples, were subjected to TCR beta sequencing. The final blood draw took place at 4 weeks after radiation, the same time as nephrectomy. A total of approximately 3,800,000 unique CDR3 nucleotide sequences, encoding 2.5 million to 3 million unique CDR3 amino acid sequences, were found across all 53 samples. Results the study describes overall, beyond this receptor: Dynamics of the blood repertoire were not tracked past 4 weeks after treatment. Top tumor clonotypes rose in blood from baseline to 2 weeks post-radiation, then contracted by 4 weeks, suggesting transient expansion of tumor-resident clones. Because no pretreatment tumor biopsies were available, whether clonotypes were present in the tumor at baseline could not be determined. With a single-armed trial design, the study had no way to address how radiation dose or scheduling affects the TCR repertoire.

TCR beta libraries were generated from genomic DNA with the immunoSEQ kit, following the manufacturer's recommendations. Library preparation used a first multiplex PCR with proprietary primers, then a second PCR adding unique barcodes, with bead cleanups after each round. Each sample batch included a kit-provided positive control reaction and a negative control reaction. The final libraries were assessed on an Agilent 4200 TapeStation D1000 ScreenTape, pooled by volume, and quantified by qPCR. An Illumina NextSeq500 fitted with a MidOutput 150-cycle cartridge performed the sequencing, running 156 Read1 cycles and 15 Index1 cycles with the kit's custom primers. The pooled library was loaded at about 1 pM, with an approximately 21% PhiX control spiked in. As for the authors' bioinformatics: Vendor-processed data were analyzed in R, with a clonotype defined as all T cells sharing the same CDR3 nucleotide sequence. For clone abundance analyses, frequencies were normalized to the 10,000 most abundant clones per sample. Before analysis, public T cell clones were removed, and these numbered fewer than five per sample on average. An abundance difference of at least 32-fold between compartments was the criterion for calling clonotypes tumor-enriched or baseline blood-enriched. A beta-binomial differential abundance model was used to identify clonotypes that expanded or contracted between blood time points. Tumor-blood repertoire similarity was measured with the Baroni-Urbani and Buser coefficient, and groups were compared using two-tailed Wilcoxon tests in R. TCRdb limited this immuneACCESS table to in-frame rearrangements with V and J called. A share of clones is missing; checked studies link under half to unresolved V genes, and the rest is unexplained. The V and J calls and clone size are taken from that table; D and trimming were inferred from the DNA. Counted in this sample were around 94,000 clones; around 85% of them appeared once. The ten largest clones take up 9.4% of the sample.

Sequencing used blood, obtained from a patient whose treatment included radiotherapy and nephrectomy. The sequence is built from TRBV27 and TRBJ2-3; confidence is insufficient to name the D gene. The source of this sequence is a man aged 45-60 years with renal cell carcinoma. The CDR3 in this case is CASSLATPLTDTQYF. The DNA reads as follows: TGTGCCAGCAGTTTAGCGACCCCGCTCACAGATACGCAGTATTTT.